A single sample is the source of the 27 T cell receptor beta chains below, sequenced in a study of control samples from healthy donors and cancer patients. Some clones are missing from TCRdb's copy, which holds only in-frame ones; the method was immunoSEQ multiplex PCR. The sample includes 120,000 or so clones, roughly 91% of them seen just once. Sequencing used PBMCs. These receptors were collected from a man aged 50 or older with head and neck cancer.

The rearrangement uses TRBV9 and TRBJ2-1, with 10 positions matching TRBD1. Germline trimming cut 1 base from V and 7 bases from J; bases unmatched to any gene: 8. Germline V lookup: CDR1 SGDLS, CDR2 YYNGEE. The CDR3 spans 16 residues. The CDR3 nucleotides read TGTGCCAGCAGCGTATCGGGCGGGACAGGGGTTAATGAGCAGTTCTTC. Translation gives CASSVSGGTGVNEQFF. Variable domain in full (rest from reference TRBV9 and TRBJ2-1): DSGVTQTPKHLITATGQRVTLRCSPRSGDLSVYWYQQSLDQGLQFLIQYYNGEERAKGNILERFSAQQFPDLHSELNLSSLELGDSALYFCASSVSGGTGVNEQFFGPGTRLTVL.

The DNA of the CDR3 is TGTGCCAGCAGCTTAGGCCAAGGGGGTTATTCCGGGGAGCTGTTTTTT. Its protein is CASSLGQGGYSGELFF. The chain couples TRBV7-3 to TRBJ2-2, with D perhaps TRBD1 (6 bases). V shed 2 bases and J shed 6 bases, with 16 bases lying between them. The V gene's germline CDR1 is SGHTA and CDR2 FQGTGA. The CDR3 covers 16 residues.

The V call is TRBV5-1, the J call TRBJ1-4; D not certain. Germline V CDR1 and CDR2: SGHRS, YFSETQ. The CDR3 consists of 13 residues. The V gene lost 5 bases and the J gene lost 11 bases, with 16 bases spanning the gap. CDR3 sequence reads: CASRVTTPGKLFF. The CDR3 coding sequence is TGCGCCAGCAGGGTCACTACACCAGGCAAACTGTTTTTT. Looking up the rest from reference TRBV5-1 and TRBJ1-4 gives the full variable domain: KAGVTQTPRYLIKTRGQQVTLSCSPISGHRSVSWYQQTPGQGLQFLFEYFSETQRNKGNFPGRFSGRQFSNSRSEMNVSTLELGDSALYLCASRVTTPGKLFFGSGTQLSVL.

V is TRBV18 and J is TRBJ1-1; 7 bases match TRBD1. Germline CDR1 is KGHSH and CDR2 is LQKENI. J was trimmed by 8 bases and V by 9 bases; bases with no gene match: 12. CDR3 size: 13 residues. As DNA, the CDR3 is TGTGCCAGTCACAACAGGGGCGACCCAGAAGCTTTCTTT. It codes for CASHNRGDPEAFF.

The CDR3 protein is CASSLDTSTNEKLFF. The CDR3, as DNA: TGCGCCAGCAGCTTGGACACCTCAACTAATGAAAAACTGTTTTTT. The genes are TRBV5-1 and TRBJ1-4; no clear D gene. V was clipped by 0 bases and J by 0 bases, with 6 bases between them. The V gene's germline CDR1 is SGHRS and CDR2 YFSETQ. The CDR3 sequence is 15 residues long.

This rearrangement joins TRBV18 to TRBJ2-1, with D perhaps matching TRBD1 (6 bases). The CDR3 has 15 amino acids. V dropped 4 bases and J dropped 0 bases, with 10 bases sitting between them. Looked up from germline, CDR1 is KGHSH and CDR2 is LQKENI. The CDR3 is CASSRDTSSYNEQFF. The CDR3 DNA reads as TGTGCCAGCTCACGGGACACGAGCTCCTACAATGAGCAGTTCTTC.

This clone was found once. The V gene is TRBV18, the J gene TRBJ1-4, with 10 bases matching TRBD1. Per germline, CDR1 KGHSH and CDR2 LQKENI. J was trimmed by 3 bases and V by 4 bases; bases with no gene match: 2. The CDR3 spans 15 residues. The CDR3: CASSRDRGSNEKLFF. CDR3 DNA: TGTGCCAGCTCACGGGACAGGGGTTCTAATGAAAAACTGTTTTTT.

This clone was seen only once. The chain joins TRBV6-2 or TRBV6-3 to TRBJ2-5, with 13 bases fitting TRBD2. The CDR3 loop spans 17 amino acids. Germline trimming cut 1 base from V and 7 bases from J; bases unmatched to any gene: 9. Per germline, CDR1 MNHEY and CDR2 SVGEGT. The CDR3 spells CASSYWTSGGLRGTQYF. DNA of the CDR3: TGTGCCAGCAGTTACTGGACTAGCGGGGGCCTCCGAGGGACCCAGTACTTC.

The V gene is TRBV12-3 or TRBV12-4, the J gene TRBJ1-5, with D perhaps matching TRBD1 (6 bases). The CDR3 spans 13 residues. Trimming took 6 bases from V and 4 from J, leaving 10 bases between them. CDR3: CASSPDRNQPQHF. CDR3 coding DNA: TGTGCCAGCAGCCCCGACAGGAATCAGCCCCAGCATTTT.

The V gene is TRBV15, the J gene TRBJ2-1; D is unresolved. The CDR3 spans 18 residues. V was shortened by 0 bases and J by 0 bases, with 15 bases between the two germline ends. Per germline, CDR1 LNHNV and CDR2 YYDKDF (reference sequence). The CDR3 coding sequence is TGTGCCACCAGCAGAGATCCCCCGATCGCCAGCTCCTACAATGAGCAGTTCTTC. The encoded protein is CATSRDPPIASSYNEQFF.

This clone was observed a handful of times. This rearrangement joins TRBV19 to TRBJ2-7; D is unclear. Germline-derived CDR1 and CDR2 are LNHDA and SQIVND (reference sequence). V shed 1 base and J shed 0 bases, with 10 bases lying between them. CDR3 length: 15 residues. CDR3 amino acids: CASSIGPWSSYEQYF. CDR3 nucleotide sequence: TGTGCCAGTAGTATAGGGCCTTGGAGCTCCTACGAGCAGTACTTC.

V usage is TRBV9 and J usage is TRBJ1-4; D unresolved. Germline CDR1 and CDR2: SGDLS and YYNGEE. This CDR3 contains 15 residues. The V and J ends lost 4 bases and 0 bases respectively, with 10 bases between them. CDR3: CASSYGLSTNEKLFF. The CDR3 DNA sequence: TGTGCCAGCAGCTACGGGCTTTCAACTAATGAAAAACTGTTTTTT. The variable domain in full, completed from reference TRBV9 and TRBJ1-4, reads DSGVTQTPKHLITATGQRVTLRCSPRSGDLSVYWYQQSLDQGLQFLIQYYNGEERAKGNILERFSAQQFPDLHSELNLSSLELGDSALYFCASSYGLSTNEKLFFGSGTQLSVL.

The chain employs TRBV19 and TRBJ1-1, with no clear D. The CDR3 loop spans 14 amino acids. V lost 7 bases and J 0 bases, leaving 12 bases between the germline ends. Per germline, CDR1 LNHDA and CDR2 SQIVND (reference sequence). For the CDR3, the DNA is TGTGCCAGTACTTCAGGACCATTGAACACTGAAGCTTTCTTT. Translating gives CASTSGPLNTEAFF. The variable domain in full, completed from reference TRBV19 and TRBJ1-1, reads DGGITQSPKYLFRKEGQNVTLSCEQNLNHDAMYWYRQDPGQGLRLIYYSQIVNDFQKGDIAEGYSVSREKKESFPLTVTSAQKNPTAFYLCASTSGPLNTEAFFGQGTRLTVV.

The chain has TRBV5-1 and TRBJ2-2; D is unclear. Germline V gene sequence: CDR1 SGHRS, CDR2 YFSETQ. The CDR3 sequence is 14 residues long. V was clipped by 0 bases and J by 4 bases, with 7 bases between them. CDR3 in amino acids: CASSLVTGTGELFF. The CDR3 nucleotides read TGCGCCAGCAGCTTGGTCACCGGCACCGGGGAGCTGTTTTTT.

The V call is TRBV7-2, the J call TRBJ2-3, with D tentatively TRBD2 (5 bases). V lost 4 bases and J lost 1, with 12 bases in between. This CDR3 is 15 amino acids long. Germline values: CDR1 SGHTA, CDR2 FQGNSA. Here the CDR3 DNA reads TGTGCCAGCAGCTCTCAGGCGAGGGGCACAGATACGCAGTATTTT. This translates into CASSSQARGTDTQYF.

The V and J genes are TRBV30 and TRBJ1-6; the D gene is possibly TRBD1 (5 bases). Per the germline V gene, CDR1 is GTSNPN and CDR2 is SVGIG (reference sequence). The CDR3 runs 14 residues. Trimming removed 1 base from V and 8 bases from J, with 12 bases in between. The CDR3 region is CAWSEGRGYSPLHF. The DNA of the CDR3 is TGTGCCTGGAGTGAAGGTCGGGGGTATTCACCCCTCCACTTT.

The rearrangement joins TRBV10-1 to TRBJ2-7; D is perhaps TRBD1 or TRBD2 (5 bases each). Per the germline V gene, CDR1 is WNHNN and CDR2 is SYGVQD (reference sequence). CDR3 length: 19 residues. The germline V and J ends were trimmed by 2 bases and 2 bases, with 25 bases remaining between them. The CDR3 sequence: CASSEQGRGAERPTYEQYF. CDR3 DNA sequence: TGCGCCAGCAGTGAGCAAGGGCGAGGGGCGGAGAGGCCTACCTACGAGCAGTACTTC.

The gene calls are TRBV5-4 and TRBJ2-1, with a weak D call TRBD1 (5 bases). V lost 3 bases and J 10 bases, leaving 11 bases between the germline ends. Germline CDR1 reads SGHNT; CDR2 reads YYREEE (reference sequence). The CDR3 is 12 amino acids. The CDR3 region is CASSSTPGEQFF. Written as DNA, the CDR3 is TGTGCCAGCAGCTCAACCCCAGGGGAGCAGTTCTTC. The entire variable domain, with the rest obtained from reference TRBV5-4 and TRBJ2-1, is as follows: ETGVTQSPTHLIKTRGQQVTLRCSSQSGHNTVSWYQQALGQGPQFIFQYYREEENGRGNFPPRFSGLQFPNYSSELNVNALELDDSALYLCASSSTPGEQFFGPGTRLTVL.

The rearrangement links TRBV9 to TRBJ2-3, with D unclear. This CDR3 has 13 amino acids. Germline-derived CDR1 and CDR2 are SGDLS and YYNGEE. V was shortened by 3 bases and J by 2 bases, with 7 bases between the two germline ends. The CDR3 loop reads CASSGLATDTQYF. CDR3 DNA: TGTGCCAGCAGCGGACTGGCCACAGATACGCAGTATTTT.

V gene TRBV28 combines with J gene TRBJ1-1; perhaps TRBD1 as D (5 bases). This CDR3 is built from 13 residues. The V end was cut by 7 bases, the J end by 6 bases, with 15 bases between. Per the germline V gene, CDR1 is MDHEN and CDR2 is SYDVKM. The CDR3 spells CASTYGGVPEAFF. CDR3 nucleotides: TGTGCCAGCACCTATGGAGGGGTCCCTGAAGCTTTCTTT.

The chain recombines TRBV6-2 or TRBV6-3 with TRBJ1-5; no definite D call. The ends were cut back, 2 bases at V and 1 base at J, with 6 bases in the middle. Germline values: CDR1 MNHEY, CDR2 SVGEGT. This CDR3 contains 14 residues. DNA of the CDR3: TGTGCCAGCAGTTACCGGGCCAGCAATCAGCCCCAGCATTTT. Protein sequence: CASSYRASNQPQHF.

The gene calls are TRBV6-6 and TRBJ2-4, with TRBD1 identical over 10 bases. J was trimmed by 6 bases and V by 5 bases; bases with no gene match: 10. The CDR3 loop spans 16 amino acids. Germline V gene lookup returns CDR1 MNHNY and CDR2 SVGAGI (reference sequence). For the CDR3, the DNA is TGTGCCAGCAGTCGACTCGGGACAGGGGAAGGAAACATTCAGTACTTC. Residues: CASSRLGTGEGNIQYF.

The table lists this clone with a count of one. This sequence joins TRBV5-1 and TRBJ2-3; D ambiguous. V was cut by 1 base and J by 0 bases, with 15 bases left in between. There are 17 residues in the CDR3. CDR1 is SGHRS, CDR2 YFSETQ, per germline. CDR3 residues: CASSLTPQAASTDTQYF. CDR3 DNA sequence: TGCGCCAGCAGCTTGACCCCCCAGGCCGCTAGCACAGATACGCAGTATTTT. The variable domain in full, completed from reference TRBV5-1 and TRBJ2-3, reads KAGVTQTPRYLIKTRGQQVTLSCSPISGHRSVSWYQQTPGQGLQFLFEYFSETQRNKGNFPGRFSGRQFSNSRSEMNVSTLELGDSALYLCASSLTPQAASTDTQYFGPGTRLTVL.

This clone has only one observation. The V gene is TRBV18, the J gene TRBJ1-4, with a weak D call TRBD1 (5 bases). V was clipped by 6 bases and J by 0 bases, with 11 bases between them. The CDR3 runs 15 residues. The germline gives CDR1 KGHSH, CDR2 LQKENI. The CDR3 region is CASSGGPTTNEKLFF. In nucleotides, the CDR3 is TGTGCCAGCTCGGGGGGACCGACAACTAATGAAAAACTGTTTTTT.

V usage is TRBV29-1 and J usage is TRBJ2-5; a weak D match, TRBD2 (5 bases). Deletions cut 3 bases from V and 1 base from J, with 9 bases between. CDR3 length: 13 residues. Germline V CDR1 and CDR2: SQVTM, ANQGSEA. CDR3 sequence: CSVDRTFQETQYF. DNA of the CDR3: TGCAGCGTTGACCGGACTTTCCAAGAGACCCAGTACTTC.

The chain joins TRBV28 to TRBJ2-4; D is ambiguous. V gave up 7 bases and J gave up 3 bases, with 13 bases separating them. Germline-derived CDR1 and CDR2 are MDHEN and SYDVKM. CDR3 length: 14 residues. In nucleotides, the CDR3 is TGTGCCAGCAATGGGCTCCCTGGCAAAAACATTCAGTACTTC. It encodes CASNGLPGKNIQYF.

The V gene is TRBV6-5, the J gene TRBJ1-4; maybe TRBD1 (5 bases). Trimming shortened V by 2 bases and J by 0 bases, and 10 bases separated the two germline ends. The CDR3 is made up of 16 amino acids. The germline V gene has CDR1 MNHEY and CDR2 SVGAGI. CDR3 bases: TGTGCCAGCAGTTACGGGACGCGGGCAACTAATGAAAAACTGTTTTTT. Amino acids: CASSYGTRATNEKLFF.